This T cell receptor (beta chain) stems from a study of monozygotic twins with inflammatory bowel disease. The CDR3 is 15 residues long. The germline V gene encodes CDR1 GTSNPN and CDR2 SVGIG (reference sequence). UMIs with a 6-nucleotide sample barcode were added by template switching. TCRdb reprocessed the 5' RACE reads, with one entry per CDR3 protein and no DNA. The sample shows some 150,000 distinct CDR3 sequences, and just under 7.5% sits with its ten largest clones. Study-level findings and limits: Healthy co-twins, by inverse Simpson, had higher TCRbeta diversity than their siblings with IBD. Limited power may explain why concordant and discordant twins showed no difference in repertoire similarity.

Concerning this clonotype itself: Its target is not known.

The TCR was taken from a human donor with ulcerative colitis or Crohn's disease, or a healthy co-twin of an affected twin (not recorded which). Source material: blood. The V and J genes are TRBV30 and TRBJ2-1; TCRdb indicates TRBD2, and absent DNA this call remains unverified. This chain's CDR3 is CAWSWGLAPLDEQFF.